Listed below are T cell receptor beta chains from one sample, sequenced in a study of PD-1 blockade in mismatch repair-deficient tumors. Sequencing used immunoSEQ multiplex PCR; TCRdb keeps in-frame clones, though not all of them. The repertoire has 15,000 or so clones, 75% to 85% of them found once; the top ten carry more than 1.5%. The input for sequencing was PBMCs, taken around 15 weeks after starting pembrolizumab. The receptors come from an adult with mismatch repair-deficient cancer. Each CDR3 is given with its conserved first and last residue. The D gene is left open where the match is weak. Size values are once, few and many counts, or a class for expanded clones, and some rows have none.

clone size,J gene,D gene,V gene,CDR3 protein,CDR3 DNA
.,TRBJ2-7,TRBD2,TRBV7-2,CASSAQPGLGPYEQYF,TGTGCCAGCAGCGCACAACCGGGACTAGGTCCCTACGAGCAGTACTTC
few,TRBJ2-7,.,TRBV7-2,CASSLRTGPYEQYF,TGTGCCAGCAGCCTGAGGACTGGCCCCTACGAGCAGTACTTC
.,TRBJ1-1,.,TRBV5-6,CASSLAGGTNTEAFF,TGTGCCAGCAGCTTGGCGGGGGGAACGAACACTGAAGCTTTCTTT
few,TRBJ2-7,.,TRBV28,CASSPPTGLSYEQYF,TGTGCCAGCAGTCCCCCGACAGGACTCTCCTACGAGCAGTACTTC
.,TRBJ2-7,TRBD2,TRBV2,CASGGVGGTYEQYF,TGTGCCAGCGGGGGGGTGGGGGGAACCTACGAGCAGTACTTC
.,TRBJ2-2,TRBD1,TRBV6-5,CASSYLPGQGAGELFF,TGTGCCAGCAGTTACTTACCGGGACAGGGGGCCGGGGAGCTGTTTTTT
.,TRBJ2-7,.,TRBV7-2,CASSLAGVSYEQYF,TGTGCCAGCAGCTTAGCGGGAGTCTCCTACGAGCAGTACTTC
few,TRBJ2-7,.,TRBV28,CASSSEYLQYF,TGTGCCAGCAGTAGCGAGTACCTTCAGTACTTC
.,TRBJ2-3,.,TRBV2,CASHYTNRADTQYF,TGTGCCAGCCATTACACGAACAGGGCCGATACGCAGTATTTT
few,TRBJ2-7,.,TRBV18,CASSVTGQSSYEQYF,TGTGCCAGCTCCGTGACTGGACAGAGCTCCTACGAGCAGTACTTC
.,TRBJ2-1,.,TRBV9,CASNNIRQFSYNEQFF,TGTGCCAGCAATAATATCAGGCAATTCTCCTACAATGAGCAGTTCTTC
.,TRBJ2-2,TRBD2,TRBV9,CASTPGLAGRTGELFF,TGTGCCAGCACCCCAGGACTAGCGGGAAGAACCGGGGAGCTGTTTTTT
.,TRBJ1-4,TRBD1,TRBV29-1,CSVPGQGEREKLFF,TGCAGCGTCCCAGGACAGGGGGAAAGGGAAAAACTGTTTTTT
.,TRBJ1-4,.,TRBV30,CAWSPYAQSEKLFF,TGTGCCTGGAGTCCCTACGCACAGTCTGAAAAACTGTTTTTT
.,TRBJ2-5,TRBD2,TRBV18,CASSPPSGVQETQYF,TGTGCCAGCTCACCACCTAGCGGGGTACAAGAGACCCAGTACTTC
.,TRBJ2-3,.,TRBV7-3,CASSLGPDTQYF,TGTGCCAGCAGTTTAGGGCCAGATACGCAGTATTTT
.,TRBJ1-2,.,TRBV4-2,CASSQVGAKGYGYTF,TGTGCCAGCAGCCAAGTGGGGGCGAAAGGCTATGGCTACACCTTC
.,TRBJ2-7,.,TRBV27,CASSLTREAYEQYF,TGTGCCAGCAGTTTAACTCGCGAGGCCTACGAGCAGTACTTC
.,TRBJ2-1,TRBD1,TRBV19,CASTDRALSSYNEQFF,TGTGCCAGTACGGACAGGGCCCTAAGCTCCTACAATGAGCAGTTCTTC
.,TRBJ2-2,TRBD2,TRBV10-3,CAISDGTSGSNTGELFF,TGTGCCATCAGTGATGGGACTAGCGGGTCGAACACCGGGGAGCTGTTTTTT
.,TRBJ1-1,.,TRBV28,CASSQNTEAFF,TGTGCCAGCAGTCAGAACACTGAAGCTTTCTTT
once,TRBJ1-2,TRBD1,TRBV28,CASTLLTGAYGYTF,TGTGCCAGCACCCTACTCACAGGGGCCTATGGCTACACCTTC
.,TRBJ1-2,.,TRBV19,CASSIDQRPGFYGYTF,TGTGCCAGTAGTATAGATCAGAGGCCAGGGTTCTATGGCTACACCTTC
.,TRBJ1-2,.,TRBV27,CASSPDRTYGYTF,TGTGCCAGCAGCCCGGACAGAACCTATGGCTACACCTTC